This T cell receptor beta chain appears in the sequencing data of a study of shared clonotypes between healthy human individuals. Points from the study as a whole: The represented genetic and exposure-history diversity was limited by the small number of donors. Relative to memory subsets, naive subsets generally showed larger estimated richness.

The repertoire was sequenced with immunoSEQ multiplex PCR; TCRdb's copy has only in-frame clones and lacks some. The top ten clones hold about 1.5% of a sample with about a million clones, around 74% of them seen once. As regards this clone: The antigen is unknown.

The clonotype was recovered from a man aged 18 to 29 in good health. The sample was memory CD4+ T cells sorted from blood. Subset noted: CD45RA-negative fraction.

The DNA of the CDR3 is TGTGCCAGCAGAAACACAGGGGGAAACTACGAGCAGTACTTC. Translating it yields CASRNTGGNYEQYF. The V gene is TRBV2, the J gene TRBJ2-7; 8 nucleotides align to TRBD1. CDR3 size: 14 residues. The trim removed 6 bases at V and 3 bases at J, leaving 7 bases unmatched. The germline V gene encodes CDR1 SNHLY and CDR2 FYNNEI.